This entry features one T cell receptor beta chain sequence. Authors' data handling: Reference gene primer amplification gave nucleated cell count estimates. TCRdb's copy holds only in-frame clones and misses some; the assay was immunoSEQ multiplex PCR. V and J calls and clone size follow that table, whereas D and trimming were derived from the DNA. The repertoire has 200,000 to 250,000 clones, around 85% of them found once; the top ten carry about 3%. The CDR3 is 14 residues long. Losses at the gene ends were 5 bases for V and 4 bases for J; bases not matched to a gene: 6. Germline lookup yields CDR1 MNHEY and CDR2 SMNVEV (reference sequence). This entry is derived from a study of blood T cell repertoires in COVID-19. Study as a whole: COVID-19 samples collected from the United States, Italy and Spain covered acute and convalescent phases. PBMCs, B-cell-depleted T cells, or T cells were the source of the cDNA or gDNA that made up the material.

The sequence derives from a woman in her twenties or thirties who had recovered from COVID-19. This rearrangement joins TRBV27 to TRBJ2-5; 8 bases align to TRBD1. Material for sequencing was peripheral blood. The CDR3 nucleotides are TGTGCCAGCAGTCCAACAACAGGGGGAGAGACCCAGTACTTC. Protein product: CASSPTTGGETQYF.